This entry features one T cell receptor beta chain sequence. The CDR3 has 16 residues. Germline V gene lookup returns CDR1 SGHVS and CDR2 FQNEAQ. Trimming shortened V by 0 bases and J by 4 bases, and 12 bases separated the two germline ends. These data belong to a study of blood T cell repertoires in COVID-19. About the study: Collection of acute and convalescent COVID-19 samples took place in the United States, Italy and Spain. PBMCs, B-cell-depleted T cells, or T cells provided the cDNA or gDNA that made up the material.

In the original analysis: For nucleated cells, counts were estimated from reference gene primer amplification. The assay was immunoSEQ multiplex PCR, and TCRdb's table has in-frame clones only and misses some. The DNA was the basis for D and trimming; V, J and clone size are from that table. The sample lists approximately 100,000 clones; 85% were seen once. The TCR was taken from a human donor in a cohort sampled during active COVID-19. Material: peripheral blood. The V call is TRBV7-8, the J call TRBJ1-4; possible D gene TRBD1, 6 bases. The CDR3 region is CASSLAPAGVNEKLFF. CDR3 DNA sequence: TGTGCCAGCAGCTTAGCACCGGCAGGGGTTAATGAAAAACTGTTTTTT.